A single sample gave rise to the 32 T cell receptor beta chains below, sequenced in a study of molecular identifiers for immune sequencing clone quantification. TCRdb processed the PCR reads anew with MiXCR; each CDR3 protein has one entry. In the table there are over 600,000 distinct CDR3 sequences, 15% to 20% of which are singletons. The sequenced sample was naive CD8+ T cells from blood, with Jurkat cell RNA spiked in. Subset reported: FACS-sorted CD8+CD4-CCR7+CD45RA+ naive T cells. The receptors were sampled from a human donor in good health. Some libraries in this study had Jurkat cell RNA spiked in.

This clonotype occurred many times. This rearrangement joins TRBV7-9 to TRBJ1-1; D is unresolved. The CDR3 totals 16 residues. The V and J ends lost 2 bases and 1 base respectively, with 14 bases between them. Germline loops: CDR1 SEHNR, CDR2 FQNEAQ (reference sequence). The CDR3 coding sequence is TGTGCCAGCAGCTTAACCCTAGTTTCGCCGAACACTGAAGCTTTCTTT. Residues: CASSLTLVSPNTEAFF. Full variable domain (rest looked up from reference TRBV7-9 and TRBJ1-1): DTGVSQNPRHKITKRGQNVTFRCDPISEHNRLYWYRQTLGQGPEFLTYFQNEAQLEKSRLLSDRFSAERPKGSFSTLEIQRTEQGDSAMYLCASSLTLVSPNTEAFFGQGTRLTVV.

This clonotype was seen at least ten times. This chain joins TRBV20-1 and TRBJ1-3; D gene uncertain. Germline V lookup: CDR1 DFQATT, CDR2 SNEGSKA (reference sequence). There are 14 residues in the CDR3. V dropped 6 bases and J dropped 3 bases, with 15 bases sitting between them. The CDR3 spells CSAMTRTNGNTIYF. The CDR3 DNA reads TGCAGTGCCATGACAAGAACTAATGGAAACACCATATATTTT.

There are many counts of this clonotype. The CDR3 DNA is TGTGCCAGCAGTGATGGGACAAAGATGGATCAGCCCCAGCATTTT. This translates into CASSDGTKMDQPQHF. V gene TRBV2 combines with J gene TRBJ1-5; possibly TRBD1 for D (6 bases). The CDR3 runs 15 residues. The germline CDR1 and CDR2 sequences are SNHLY and FYNNEI. V was clipped by 3 bases and J by 5 bases, with 14 bases between them.

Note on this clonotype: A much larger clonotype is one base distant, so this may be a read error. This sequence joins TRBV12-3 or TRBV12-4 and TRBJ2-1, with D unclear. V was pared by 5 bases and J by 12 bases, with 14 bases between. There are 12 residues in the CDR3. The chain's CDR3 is CASSGLKSGQFF. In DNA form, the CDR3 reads TGTGCCAGCAGTGGATTAAAGTCTGGGCAGTTCTTC.

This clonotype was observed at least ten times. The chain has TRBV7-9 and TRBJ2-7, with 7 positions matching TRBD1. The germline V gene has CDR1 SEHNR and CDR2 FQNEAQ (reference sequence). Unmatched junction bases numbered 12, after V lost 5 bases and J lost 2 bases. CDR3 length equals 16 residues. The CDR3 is CASSPRLTGDTYEQYF. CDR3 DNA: TGTGCCAGCAGCCCTAGGTTAACAGGGGACACCTACGAGCAGTACTTC.

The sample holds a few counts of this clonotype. The CDR3: CASSQDATGTGSYEQYF. The DNA of the CDR3 is TGCGCCAGCAGCCAAGACGCAACCGGGACAGGCTCCTACGAGCAGTACTTC. V usage is TRBV4-3 and J usage is TRBJ2-7; TRBD1 matches at 8 bases. Germline CDR1 reads LGHNA; CDR2 reads YSLEER. This CDR3 region has 17 residues. With 0 bases clipped from V and 0 bases from J, the junction kept 7 bases outside the gene matches.

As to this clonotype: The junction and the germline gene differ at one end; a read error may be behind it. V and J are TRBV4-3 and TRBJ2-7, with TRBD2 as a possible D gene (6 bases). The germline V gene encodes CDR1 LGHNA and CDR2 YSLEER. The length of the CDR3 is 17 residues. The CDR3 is CTSSQDYGRTGINEQYF. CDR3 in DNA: TGCACCAGCAGCCAAGACTATGGGAGGACGGGGATCAACGAGCAGTACTTC.

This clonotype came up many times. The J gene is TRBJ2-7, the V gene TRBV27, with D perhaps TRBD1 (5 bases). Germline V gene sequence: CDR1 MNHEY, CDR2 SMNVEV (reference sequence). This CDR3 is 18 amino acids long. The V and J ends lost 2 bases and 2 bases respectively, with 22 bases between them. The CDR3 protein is CASSLIPGRTGSTYEQYF. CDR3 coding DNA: TGTGCCAGCAGTTTAATTCCGGGTAGAACAGGTTCGACCTACGAGCAGTACTTC.

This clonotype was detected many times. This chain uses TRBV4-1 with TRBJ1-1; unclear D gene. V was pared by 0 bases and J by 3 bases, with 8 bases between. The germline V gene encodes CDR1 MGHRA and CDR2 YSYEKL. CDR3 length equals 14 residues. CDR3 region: CASSQDGQYTEAFF. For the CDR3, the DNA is TGCGCCAGCAGCCAAGATGGGCAGTACACTGAAGCTTTCTTT.

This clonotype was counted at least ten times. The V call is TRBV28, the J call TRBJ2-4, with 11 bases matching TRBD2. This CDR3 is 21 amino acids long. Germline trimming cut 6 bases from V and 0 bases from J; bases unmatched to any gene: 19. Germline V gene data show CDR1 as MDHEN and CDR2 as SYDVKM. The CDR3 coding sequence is TGTGCCAGCAGCTCGGTACATCTATCTAGCGGGGGGCCCTTAGCCAAAAACATTCAGTACTTC. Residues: CASSSVHLSSGGPLAKNIQYF.

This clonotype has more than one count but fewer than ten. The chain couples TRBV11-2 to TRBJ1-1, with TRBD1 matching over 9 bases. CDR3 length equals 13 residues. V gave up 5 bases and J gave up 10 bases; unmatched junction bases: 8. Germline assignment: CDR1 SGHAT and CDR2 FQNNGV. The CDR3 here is CASSPGTGLSAFF. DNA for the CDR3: TGTGCCAGCAGCCCGGGGACAGGGCTTTCAGCTTTCTTT.

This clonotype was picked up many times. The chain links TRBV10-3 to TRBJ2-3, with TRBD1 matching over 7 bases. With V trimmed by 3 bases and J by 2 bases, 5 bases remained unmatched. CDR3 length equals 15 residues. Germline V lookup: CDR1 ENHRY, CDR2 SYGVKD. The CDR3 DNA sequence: TGTGCCATCAGTGACCCCGGGACAGCCACAGATACGCAGTATTTT. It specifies CAISDPGTATDTQYF.

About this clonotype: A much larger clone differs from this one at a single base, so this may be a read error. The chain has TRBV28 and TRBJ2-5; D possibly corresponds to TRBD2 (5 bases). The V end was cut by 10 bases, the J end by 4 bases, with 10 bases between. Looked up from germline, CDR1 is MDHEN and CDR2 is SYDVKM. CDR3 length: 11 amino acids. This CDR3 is CATDEGETQYF. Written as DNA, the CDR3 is TGTGCCACCGACGAGGGAGAGACCCAGTACTTC.

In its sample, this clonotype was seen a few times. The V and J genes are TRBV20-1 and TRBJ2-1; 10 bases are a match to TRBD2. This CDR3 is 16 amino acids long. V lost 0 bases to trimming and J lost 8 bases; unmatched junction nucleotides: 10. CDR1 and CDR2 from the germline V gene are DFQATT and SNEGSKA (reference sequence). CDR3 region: CSAREAIAGGWDEQFF. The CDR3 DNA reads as TGCAGTGCTAGAGAGGCAATAGCGGGAGGCTGGGATGAGCAGTTCTTC.

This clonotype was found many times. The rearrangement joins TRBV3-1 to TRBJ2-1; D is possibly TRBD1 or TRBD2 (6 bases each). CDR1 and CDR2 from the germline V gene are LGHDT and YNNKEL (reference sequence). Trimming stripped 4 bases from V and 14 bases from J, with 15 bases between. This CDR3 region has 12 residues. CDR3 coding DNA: TGTGCCAGCAGCCCTGGGGGGCCTGTGGAGTTCTTC. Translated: CASSPGGPVEFF.

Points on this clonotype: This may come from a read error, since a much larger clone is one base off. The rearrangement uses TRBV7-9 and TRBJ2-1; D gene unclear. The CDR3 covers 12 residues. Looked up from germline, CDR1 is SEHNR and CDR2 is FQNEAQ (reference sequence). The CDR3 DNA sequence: TGTGCCAGCAGCTTAGAGCCAAATGAGCGGTTCTTC. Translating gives CASSLEPNERFF.

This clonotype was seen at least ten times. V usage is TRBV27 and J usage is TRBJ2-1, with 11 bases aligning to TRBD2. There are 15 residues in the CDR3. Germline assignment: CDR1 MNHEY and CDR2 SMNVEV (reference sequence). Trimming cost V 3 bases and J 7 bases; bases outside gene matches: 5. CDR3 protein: CASSFSSGGHNEQFF. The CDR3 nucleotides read TGTGCCAGCAGTTTCTCTAGCGGGGGGCATAATGAGCAGTTCTTC.

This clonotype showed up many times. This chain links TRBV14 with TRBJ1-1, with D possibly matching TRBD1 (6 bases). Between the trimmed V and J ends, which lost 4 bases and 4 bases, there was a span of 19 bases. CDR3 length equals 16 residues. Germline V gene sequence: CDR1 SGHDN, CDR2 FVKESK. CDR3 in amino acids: CASSLPLGAASTEAFF. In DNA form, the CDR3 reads TGTGCCAGCAGCCTGCCCTTGGGGGCGGCGAGCACTGAAGCTTTCTTT.

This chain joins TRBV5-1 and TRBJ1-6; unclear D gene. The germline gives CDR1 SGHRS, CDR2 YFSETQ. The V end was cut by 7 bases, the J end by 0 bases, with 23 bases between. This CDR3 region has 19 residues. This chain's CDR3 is CASRGTRDTASSYNSPLHF. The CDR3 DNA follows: TGCGCCAGCCGAGGCACTCGGGATACAGCAAGCTCCTATAATTCACCCCTCCACTTT.

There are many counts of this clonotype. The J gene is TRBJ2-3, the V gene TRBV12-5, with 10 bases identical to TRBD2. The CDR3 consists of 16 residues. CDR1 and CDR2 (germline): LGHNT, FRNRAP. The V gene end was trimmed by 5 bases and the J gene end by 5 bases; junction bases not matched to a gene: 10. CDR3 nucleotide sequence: TGTGCTAGTGGTGCCATCCTAGCGGGGGCTATAGATACGCAGTATTTT. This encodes CASGAILAGAIDTQYF.

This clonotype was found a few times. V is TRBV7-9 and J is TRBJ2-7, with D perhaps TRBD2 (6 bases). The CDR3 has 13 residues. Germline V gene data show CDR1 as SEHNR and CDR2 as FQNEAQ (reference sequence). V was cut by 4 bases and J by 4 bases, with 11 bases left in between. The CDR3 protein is CASSSRGRYEQYF. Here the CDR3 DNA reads TGTGCCAGCAGCTCCCGGGGGAGATACGAGCAGTACTTC.

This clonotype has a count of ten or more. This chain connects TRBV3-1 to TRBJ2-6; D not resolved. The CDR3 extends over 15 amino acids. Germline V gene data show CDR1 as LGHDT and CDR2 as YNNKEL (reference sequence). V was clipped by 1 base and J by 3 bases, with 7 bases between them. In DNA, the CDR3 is TGTGCCAGCAGCCAAGGCGCTGGTGGGGCCAACGTCCTGACTTTC. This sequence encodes CASSQGAGGANVLTF.

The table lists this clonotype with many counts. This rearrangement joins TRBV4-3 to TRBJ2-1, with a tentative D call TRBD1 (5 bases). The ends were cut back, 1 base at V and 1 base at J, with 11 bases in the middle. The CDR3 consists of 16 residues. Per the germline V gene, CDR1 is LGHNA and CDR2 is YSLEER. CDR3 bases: TGCGCCAGCAGCCAAGGAAGGTACAGGTCCTACAATGAGCAGTTCTTC. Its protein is CASSQGRYRSYNEQFF.

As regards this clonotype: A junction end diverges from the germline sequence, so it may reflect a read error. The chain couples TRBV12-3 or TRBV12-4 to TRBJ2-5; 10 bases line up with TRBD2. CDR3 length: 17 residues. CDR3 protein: CASGLISGGLKQETQYF. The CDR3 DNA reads TGTGCCAGCGGTTTGATTAGCGGGGGGCTCAAGCAAGAGACCCAGTACTTC.

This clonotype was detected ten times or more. This CDR3 is CASTRLLAGDQNEQFF. As DNA, the CDR3 is TGTGCCAGCACAAGGCTCCTAGCGGGAGATCAGAATGAGCAGTTCTTC. J is TRBJ2-1 and V is TRBV2; 10 bases map to TRBD2. V lost 7 bases and J lost 7; bases outside the gene matches: 13. The CDR3 loop spans 16 amino acids. In germline, CDR1 is SNHLY, CDR2 FYNNEI.

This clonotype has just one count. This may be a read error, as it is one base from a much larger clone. CDR3 loop: CSAGAWAPDRENYGYTF. DNA of the CDR3: TGCAGTGCTGGAGCATGGGCCCCGGACAGAGAAAACTATGGCTACACCTTC. The rearrangement uses TRBV20-1 and TRBJ1-2, with D possibly TRBD1 on 6 matching bases. The V end was cut by 5 bases, the J end by 2 bases, with 24 bases between. The germline V gene encodes CDR1 DFQATT and CDR2 SNEGSKA (reference sequence). CDR3 size: 17 residues.

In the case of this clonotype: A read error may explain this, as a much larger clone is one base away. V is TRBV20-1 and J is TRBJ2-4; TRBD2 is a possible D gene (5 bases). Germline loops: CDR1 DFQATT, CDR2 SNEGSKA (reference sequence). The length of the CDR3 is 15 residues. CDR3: CGARDPPGAKNIQYF. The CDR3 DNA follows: TGCGGTGCTAGAGATCCCCCGGGGGCCAAAAACATTCAGTACTTC.

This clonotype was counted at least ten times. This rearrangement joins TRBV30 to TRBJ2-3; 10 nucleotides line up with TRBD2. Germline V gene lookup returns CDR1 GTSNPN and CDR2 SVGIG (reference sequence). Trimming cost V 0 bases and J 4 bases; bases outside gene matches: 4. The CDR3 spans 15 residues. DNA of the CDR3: TGTGCCTGGAGTGTAGAAGCGGGGGGGCCAGATACGCAGTATTTT. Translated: CAWSVEAGGPDTQYF.

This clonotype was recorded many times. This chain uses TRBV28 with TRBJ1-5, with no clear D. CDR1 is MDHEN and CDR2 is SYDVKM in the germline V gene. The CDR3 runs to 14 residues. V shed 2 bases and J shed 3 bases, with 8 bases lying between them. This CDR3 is CASSLGRNNQPQHF. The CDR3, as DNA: TGTGCCAGCAGTTTAGGGAGAAACAATCAGCCCCAGCATTTT.

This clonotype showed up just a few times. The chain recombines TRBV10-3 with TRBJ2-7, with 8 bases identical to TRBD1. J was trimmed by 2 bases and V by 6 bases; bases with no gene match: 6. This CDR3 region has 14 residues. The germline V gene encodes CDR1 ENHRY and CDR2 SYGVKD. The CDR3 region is CAISPGQGPYEQYF. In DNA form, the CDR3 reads TGTGCCATCAGCCCCGGACAGGGTCCCTACGAGCAGTACTTC.

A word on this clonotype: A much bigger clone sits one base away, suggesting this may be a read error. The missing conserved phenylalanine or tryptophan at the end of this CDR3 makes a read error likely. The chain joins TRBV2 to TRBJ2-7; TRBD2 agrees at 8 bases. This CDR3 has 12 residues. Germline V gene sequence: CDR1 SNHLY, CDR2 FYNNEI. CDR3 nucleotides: TGTGCTACGGGAGGGCCTACCGACGAGCAGTACCTC. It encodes CATGGPTDEQYL.

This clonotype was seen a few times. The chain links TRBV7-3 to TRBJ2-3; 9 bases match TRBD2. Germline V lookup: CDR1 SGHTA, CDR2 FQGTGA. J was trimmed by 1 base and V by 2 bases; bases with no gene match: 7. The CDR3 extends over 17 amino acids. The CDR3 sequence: CASSLFGGRAGTDTQYF. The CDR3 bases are TGTGCCAGCAGCTTATTTGGCGGGAGGGCCGGCACAGATACGCAGTATTTT.